The clone carrying this T cell receptor beta chain was seen ten or more times. The antigen is undetermined. Construction of the TCR beta libraries employed iRepertoire HTBI primers in conjunction with Arm-PCR of CDR3 regions. TCRdb used MiXCR to reprocess the multiplex PCR reads, holding one entry per CDR3 protein. The sample yields 200,000 to 250,000 distinct CDR3 sequences, 20% seen once. With V trimmed by 5 bases and J by 0 bases, 12 bases remained unmatched. Germline assignment: CDR1 SEHNR and CDR2 FQNEAQ (reference sequence). The CDR3 is 20 amino acids. The source of the sample is a study of regulatory T cells in long-lasting Graves disease. Study conclusions and caveats: Repertoires from persistent disease leaned toward TRBV28, TRBJ1-2 and TRBJ2-5. Limited samples may have lowered accuracy.

The sample's time point: newly diagnosed GD, antithyroid drugs for less than 3 months. From RNA extracted from PBMCs, the TCR library was made. The patient group derived from an endocrinology department in Xi'an, China. The receptor's source is a female donor with Graves disease. J is TRBJ2-1 and V is TRBV7-9; 14 bases align to TRBD2. The source material was peripheral blood mononuclear cells (PBMCs), sampled at new diagnosis, from a patient treated with antithyroid drugs. The CDR3 reads CASSAQFGTSGSRSYNEQFF. CDR3 in DNA: TGTGCCAGCAGCGCCCAATTCGGGACTAGCGGGAGCCGCTCCTACAATGAGCAGTTCTTC.